The entry that follows covers one T cell receptor beta chain sequence. The target of this receptor is not known. Qualities for individual bases were not recorded, and no much larger clone is one base off. The library was generated by the immunoSEQ multiplex PCR assay. This is the immuneACCESS table as TCRdb keeps it, with only in-frame sequences that have V and J called. A part of the clones is gone; compared with another copy, unresolved V genes explain less than half, and the rest is unexplained. The sample table records fewer than 50,000 clones; 85% to 90% of these occur just once. Jointly, the top ten make up about 4.5% of the sample. The CDR3 measures 15 amino acids from cysteine to phenylalanine. The retained sequence is limited to the CDR3, 45 bases, with the frame set at the first base. At the junction V is shortened by 8 bases and J by 0 bases, with 16 bases in between. CDR1 and CDR2, per the germline V gene (reference sequence), are MNHEY and SMNVEV.

This sample is part of a study of T cell changes during pregnancy in multiple sclerosis (dated by TCRdb to the late 2010s). Turning to the overall study: In women with multiple sclerosis, the researchers looked at how the T cell repertoire shifted as pregnancy progressed.

This clonotype was obtained from a female donor in good health, enrolled as a control in a pregnancy study. The material sequenced was peripheral blood, taken in the second trimester of pregnancy. The chain is encoded by TRBV27 joined to TRBJ2-5; a tentative D call is TRBD1 (6 bases match). The encoded CDR3 is CASSTLGANQETQYF. The nucleotide sequence reads TGTGCCAGCTCCACTCTGGGGGCCAACCAAGAGACCCAGTACTTC.